This is a list of T cell receptor beta chains from one sample in a study of cytomegalovirus exposure and HLA in healthy donors. The assay was immunoSEQ multiplex PCR, and TCRdb's table has in-frame clones only and misses some. The sample totals 150,000 or so clones; its top ten clones hold around 1.5%. Sequenced: PBMCs. The receptor set was obtained from a woman aged 45-65 years in good health and CMV-seronegative. Both conserved end residues are part of each CDR3. Each record gives: J gene, V gene, D gene, CDR3 protein, CDR3 DNA. D genes are given only for firm matches.

j_gene: TRBJ1-6; v_gene: TRBV2; d_gene: TRBD1; CDR3aa: CASRRQGNSPLHF; CDR3nt: TGTGCCAGCAGGCGACAGGGGAATTCACCCCTCCACTTT
j_gene: TRBJ1-1; v_gene: TRBV9; d_gene: TRBD1; CDR3aa: CASSVQGALTEAFF; CDR3nt: TGTGCCAGCAGCGTCCAGGGGGCGCTAACTGAAGCTTTCTTT
j_gene: TRBJ2-3; v_gene: TRBV18; d_gene: TRBD1; CDR3aa: CASSPRQGVTDTQYF; CDR3nt: TGTGCCAGCTCACCCAGACAGGGTGTCACAGATACGCAGTATTTT
j_gene: TRBJ2-2; v_gene: TRBV7-3; d_gene: NA; CDR3aa: CASSLAGTNTGELFF; CDR3nt: TGTGCCAGCAGCTTAGCGGGAACGAACACCGGGGAGCTGTTTTTT
j_gene: TRBJ2-7; v_gene: TRBV5-1; d_gene: TRBD1; CDR3aa: CASSSDLDRDEQYF; CDR3nt: TGCGCCAGCAGCTCAGACTTGGACAGGGACGAGCAGTACTTC
j_gene: TRBJ2-3; v_gene: TRBV7-7; d_gene: TRBD2; CDR3aa: CASSSGSGVTDTQYF; CDR3nt: TGTGCCAGCAGTTCGGGTAGCGGGGTCACAGATACGCAGTATTTT
j_gene: TRBJ1-2; v_gene: TRBV6-5; d_gene: TRBD1; CDR3aa: CASSFSRDRSIYGYTF; CDR3nt: TGTGCCAGCAGTTTCTCCCGGGACAGGAGTATCTATGGCTACACCTTC
j_gene: TRBJ1-6; v_gene: TRBV10-3; d_gene: NA; CDR3aa: CAISDGGSYNSPLHF; CDR3nt: TGTGCCATCAGTGACGGGGGGTCCTATAATTCACCCCTCCACTTT
j_gene: TRBJ1-1; v_gene: TRBV7-8; d_gene: NA; CDR3aa: CASSPKVRGVLNTEAFF; CDR3nt: TGTGCCAGCAGCCCCAAGGTCAGGGGCGTCTTGAACACTGAAGCTTTCTTT
j_gene: TRBJ2-7; v_gene: TRBV9; d_gene: TRBD1; CDR3aa: CASSVGTGAASEQYF; CDR3nt: TGTGCCAGCAGCGTTGGGACAGGGGCAGCCTCCGAGCAGTACTTC
j_gene: TRBJ1-3; v_gene: TRBV9; d_gene: NA; CDR3aa: CASTPGLAVGNTIYF; CDR3nt: TGTGCCAGCACCCCCGGACTGGCGGTGGGAAACACCATATATTTT
j_gene: TRBJ2-3; v_gene: TRBV6-5; d_gene: TRBD2; CDR3aa: CASSYSFGGGADTQYF; CDR3nt: TGTGCCAGCAGTTACTCGTTTGGCGGGGGGGCGGATACGCAGTATTTT
j_gene: TRBJ2-2; v_gene: TRBV6-6; d_gene: NA; CDR3aa: CASRGTSSANTGELFF; CDR3nt: TGTGCCAGCAGGGGCACTTCTAGCGCGAACACCGGGGAGCTGTTTTTT
j_gene: TRBJ2-1; v_gene: TRBV5-1; d_gene: TRBD2; CDR3aa: CASSRPGGREGSSYNEQFF; CDR3nt: TGCGCCAGCAGCCGCCCGGGGGGGCGGGAGGGTAGCTCCTACAATGAGCAGTTCTTC
j_gene: TRBJ1-2; v_gene: TRBV7-9; d_gene: NA; CDR3aa: CASSPRTGYHGYTF; CDR3nt: TGTGCCAGCAGCCCCCGGACGGGGTATCACGGCTACACCTTC
j_gene: TRBJ1-6; v_gene: TRBV10-3; d_gene: TRBD1; CDR3aa: CAISQQGGDSPLHF; CDR3nt: TGTGCCATCAGTCAACAGGGGGGAGATTCACCCCTCCACTTT